Presented here are 4 T cell receptor beta chains from one specimen sequenced in a study of blood T cell repertoires in COVID-19. Sequencing was performed with immunoSEQ multiplex PCR; in TCRdb, only in-frame clones are kept and a portion is missing. The data show 350,000 to 400,000 clones, about nine tenths seen once. Sequenced: PBMCs or T cells enriched from blood (not recorded which). These receptors all come from a woman aged 40 to 50 who had been exposed to COVID-19.

This rearrangement joins TRBV5-1 to TRBJ1-4, with D perhaps matching TRBD1 (5 bases). Trimming cost V 0 bases and J 6 bases, with 9 bases left between them. Germline V lookup: CDR1 SGHRS, CDR2 YFSETQ. The CDR3 is made up of 14 amino acids. In nucleotides, the CDR3 is TGCGCCAGCAGCTTGGGGGCGGGGGATGAAAAACTGTTTTTT. This encodes CASSLGAGDEKLFF.

This chain connects TRBV12-2 to TRBJ2-3; TRBD2, the table's D call, was not compared with the DNA. TRBV12-2 is termed a pseudogene. The CDR3 contains 17 residues. The CDR3 region has the DNA TGTGCAAGTCTCATCACGGGAGCTCTCTCGGGCACAGATACGCAGTATTTT. This gives the protein CASLITGALSGTDTQYF.

For the CDR3, the DNA is TGTGCCAGCAGCTTAATGGCGGGAAGAACCGGGGAGCTGTTTTTT. It translates to CASSLMAGRTGELFF. This chain connects TRBV7-3 to TRBJ2-2; a weak D match, TRBD2 (6 bases). The germline V and J ends were trimmed by 1 base and 5 bases, with 11 bases remaining between them. CDR1 is SGHTA, CDR2 FQGTGA, per germline. The CDR3 totals 15 residues.

The gene calls are TRBV4-1 and TRBJ1-4; no clear D gene. Germline-derived CDR1 and CDR2 are MGHRA and YSYEKL. Trimming removed 4 bases from V and 4 bases from J, with 7 bases in between. This CDR3 comprises 13 residues. The CDR3 bases are TGCGCCAGCAGCCTCGGACTTAATGAAAAACTGTTTTTT. Its protein is CASSLGLNEKLFF.